The 31 T cell receptor beta chains given below trace back to one sample, sequenced in a study of OX40 agonist ivuxolimab in advanced cancers. Here immunoSEQ multiplex PCR was the method, and the copy in TCRdb shows in-frame clones only, minus some. This sample has approximately 58,000 clones; approximately 89% occur once, and the top ten carry 3% to 4%. Here the sequenced sample was CD4+ or CD8+ T cells sorted from blood, taken in a trial of the OX40 agonist ivuxolimab. The receptors were gathered from an adult with an advanced solid tumor such as melanoma, head and neck, liver or kidney cancer.

The rearrangement links TRBV28 to TRBJ1-6; no clear D gene. Germline CDR1 MDHEN, CDR2 SYDVKM. The V end lost 3 bases, the J end lost 13 bases, and 13 bases lay between the germline ends. This CDR3 region has 13 residues. The CDR3 sequence: CASSFELQRPLHF. CDR3 nucleotides: TGTGCCAGCAGTTTCGAACTGCAGCGGCCCCTCCACTTT.

V and J are TRBV19 and TRBJ1-5; TRBD1 aligns across 7 bases. The V gene end was trimmed by 5 bases and the J gene end by 7 bases; junction bases not matched to a gene: 5. The CDR3 sequence is 13 residues long. Germline loops: CDR1 LNHDA, CDR2 SQIVND (reference sequence). As DNA, the CDR3 is TGTGCCAGTAGTGGAACAGGGGAGCAGCCCCAGCATTTT. This sequence encodes CASSGTGEQPQHF.

As DNA, the CDR3 is TGTGCCAGCAGCACAGGGGTTCTTGGCTACACCTTC. Translation: CASSTGVLGYTF. V gene TRBV7-9 combines with J gene TRBJ1-2; the match to TRBD1 covers 7 bases. Germline V CDR1 and CDR2: SEHNR, FQNEAQ (reference sequence). The CDR3 sequence is 12 residues long. V lost 5 bases to trimming and J lost 7 bases; unmatched junction nucleotides: 4.

The chain uses TRBV7-9 and TRBJ2-7; 7 bases align to TRBD2. The CDR3 consists of 17 residues. The V and J ends lost 1 base and 3 bases, in that order; junction bases with no gene match: 12. Germline loops: CDR1 SEHNR, CDR2 FQNEAQ (reference sequence). CDR3 DNA sequence: TGTGCCAGCAGCTTAGTATCGAGTGGGAGGGCCGACTACGAGCAGTACTTC. As protein: CASSLVSSGRADYEQYF.

CDR3 residues: CASSVAPGGNTEAFF. CDR3 bases: TGTGCCAGCAGCGTAGCTCCAGGGGGGAACACTGAAGCTTTCTTT. The chain is built from TRBV9 and TRBJ1-1, with 7 bases lining up with TRBD1. CDR3 length: 15 residues. Germline CDR1 and CDR2: SGDLS and YYNGEE. The junction had 3 bases not matched to a gene; V was cut back by 0 bases and J by 1 base.

The V and J genes are TRBV6-6 and TRBJ1-3; 9 nucleotides line up with TRBD1. Germline CDR1 and CDR2: MNHNY and SVGAGI (reference sequence). CDR3 length: 15 residues. Unmatched junction bases numbered 7, after V lost 8 bases and J lost 2 bases. The CDR3 region is CASATGGLPGNTIYF. CDR3 bases: TGTGCCAGCGCGACAGGGGGTCTGCCTGGAAACACCATATATTTT.

The chain employs TRBV30 and TRBJ2-5, with TRBD1 matching over 7 bases. V shed 0 bases, J shed 9 bases, and the junction held 22 bases outside the gene matches. This CDR3 contains 18 residues. Germline CDR1 GTSNPN, CDR2 SVGIG (reference sequence). Here the CDR3 DNA reads TGTGCCTGGAGTGTATCCCCTCGAGGGGGCTGGGATCTAGTGCCCCAGTACTTC. This codes for CAWSVSPRGGWDLVPQYF.

This clone has only a few counts. This chain joins TRBV18 and TRBJ1-5; D remains ambiguous. Germline V gene data show CDR1 as KGHSH and CDR2 as LQKENI. The CDR3 length is 14 residues. The V gene lost 3 bases and the J gene lost 7 bases, with 13 bases spanning the gap. CDR3 region: CASSPGLENQPQHF. The DNA of the CDR3 is TGTGCCAGCTCACCCGGGTTGGAAAACCAGCCCCAGCATTTT.

J is TRBJ2-2 and V is TRBV7-9; unclear D gene. This CDR3 has 16 amino acids. Germline CDR1 is SEHNR and CDR2 is FQNEAQ (reference sequence). The V and J ends lost 4 bases and 1 base respectively, with 13 bases between them. CDR3 DNA sequence: TGTGCCAGCAGCTCCGAAGCAGGCCAGAACACCGGGGAGCTGTTTTTT. This gives the protein CASSSEAGQNTGELFF.

The V and J genes are TRBV6-5 and TRBJ2-7; TRBD2 agrees at 8 bases. Trimming removed 2 bases from V and 1 base from J; junction bases left unmatched: 7. The CDR3 extends over 16 amino acids. Germline V gives CDR1 MNHEY, CDR2 SVGAGI. This chain's CDR3 is CASSYGSGSESYEQYF. CDR3 sequence (DNA): TGTGCCAGCAGTTACGGAAGCGGGAGTGAATCCTACGAGCAGTACTTC.

The V call is TRBV4-1, the J call TRBJ2-7; the D is unclear. V was cut by 2 bases and J by 1 base, with 12 bases left in between. The CDR3 runs 15 residues. Germline V gene sequence: CDR1 MGHRA, CDR2 YSYEKL. Here the CDR3 reads CASSQIWLGSYEQYF. As DNA, the CDR3 is TGCGCCAGCAGCCAAATCTGGCTTGGTTCCTACGAGCAGTACTTC.

The gene calls are TRBV6-5 and TRBJ2-5; TRBD2 matches 7 bases. The V segment lost 6 bases and the J segment 6 bases; nucleotides outside the gene matches: 10. The CDR3 runs 14 residues. Per germline, CDR1 MNHEY and CDR2 SVGAGI. The CDR3 nucleotides read TGTGCCAGCAGGGACCGTTGGGGGGGGAAGACCCAGTACTTC. Protein sequence: CASRDRWGGKTQYF.

The rearrangement links TRBV5-8 to TRBJ2-3; 9 nucleotides match TRBD1. Losses at the gene ends were 4 bases for V and 8 bases for J; bases not matched to a gene: 5. The germline V gene has CDR1 SGHTS and CDR2 YDEGEE. This CDR3 has 13 residues. CDR3 in amino acids: CASSGTDRGTQYF. CDR3 nucleotide sequence: TGTGCCAGCAGCGGAACGGACAGGGGTACGCAGTATTTT.

V and J are TRBV19 and TRBJ2-7; TRBD1 matches at 9 bases. The CDR3 is 14 residues long. V was pared by 5 bases and J by 4 bases, with 6 bases of the junction left unmatched. Germline CDR1 reads LNHDA; CDR2 reads SQIVND (reference sequence). The CDR3 protein is CASSRDRGGYEQYF. DNA for the CDR3: TGTGCCAGTAGTCGAGACAGGGGGGGATACGAGCAGTACTTC.

J is TRBJ2-7 and V is TRBV5-1, with TRBD1 as a possible D gene (6 bases). The CDR3 is made up of 12 amino acids. V was pared by 5 bases and J by 2 bases, with 8 bases between. CDR1 and CDR2 from the germline V gene are SGHRS and YFSETQ. CDR3 DNA sequence: TGCGCCAGCAGACAGGGACCCTACGAGCAGTACTTC. Translated: CASRQGPYEQYF.

The rearrangement joins TRBV29-1 to TRBJ2-2; D gene uncertain. The CDR3 runs 13 residues. Looked up from germline, CDR1 is SQVTM and CDR2 is ANQGSEA. V was trimmed by 2 bases and J by 4 bases, leaving 8 bases between them. The CDR3 loop is CSVEKKATGELFF. The CDR3 bases are TGCAGCGTTGAAAAAAAGGCCACCGGGGAGCTGTTTTTT.

The chain uses TRBV27 and TRBJ1-1, with D possibly matching TRBD1 (6 bases). V dropped 5 bases and J dropped 0 bases, with 16 bases sitting between them. The CDR3 contains 16 residues. The germline gives CDR1 MNHEY, CDR2 SMNVEV (reference sequence). CDR3 sequence: CASSTPGGAMNTEAFF. CDR3 DNA: TGTGCCAGCAGTACCCCCGGGGGGGCAATGAACACTGAAGCTTTCTTT.

Concerning this clone itself: At one of its ends the junction is not consistent with the germline gene, which may arise from a read error. This chain joins TRBV5-1 and TRBJ2-7; no clear D gene. Germline assignment: CDR1 SGHRS and CDR2 YFSETQ. The CDR3 is made up of 11 amino acids. The DNA of the CDR3 is TGTGCCAGCAGCTTAACCTACGAGCAGTACTTC. Translation gives CASSLTYEQYF. Complete variable domain (other parts from reference TRBV5-1 and TRBJ2-7): KAGVTQTPRYLIKTRGQQVTLSCSPISGHRSVSWYQQTPGQGLQFLFEYFSETQRNKGNFPGRFSGRQFSNSRSEMNVSTLELGDSALYLCASSLTYEQYFGPGTRLTVT.

A word on this clone: The sample has other DNA sequences that encode this CDR3 too. Written as DNA, the CDR3 is TGTGCCAGCAGCTTAGAAGGGAGCACAGATACGCAGTATTTT. Translation gives CASSLEGSTDTQYF. This chain joins TRBV7-9 and TRBJ2-3, with D unresolved. The CDR3 extends over 14 amino acids. V was clipped by 1 base and J by 0 bases, with 5 bases between them. Germline CDR1 reads SEHNR; CDR2 reads FQNEAQ (reference sequence).

V gene TRBV10-2 combines with J gene TRBJ2-1, with TRBD2 matching 7 bases. Trimming removed 8 bases from V and 1 base from J; junction bases left unmatched: 8. This CDR3 is 15 amino acids long. Per germline, CDR1 WSHSY and CDR2 SAAADI. The CDR3 DNA reads TGCGCCAGCCAGACTCAGCGGGGATCCTACAATGAGCAGTTCTTC. Translating gives CASQTQRGSYNEQFF.

The chain joins TRBV5-1 to TRBJ2-3, with 11 bases matching TRBD1. Germline lookup yields CDR1 SGHRS and CDR2 YFSETQ. Trimming took 7 bases from V and 1 from J; bases not matched to a gene: 5. The CDR3 is 15 residues long. DNA of the CDR3: TGCGCCAGCGGTTTGGGACAGGGGGGCACAGATACGCAGTATTTT. Amino acid sequence: CASGLGQGGTDTQYF.

The chain uses TRBV7-9 and TRBJ1-2; D ambiguous. The CDR3 totals 12 residues. The germline gives CDR1 SEHNR, CDR2 FQNEAQ (reference sequence). The V and J ends lost 6 bases and 5 bases respectively, with 10 bases between them. The DNA for the CDR3 is TGTGCCAGCAGGAGGGCGGGGTATGGCTACACCTTC. It specifies CASRRAGYGYTF.

The J gene is TRBJ1-4, the V gene TRBV28; 7 bases are shared with TRBD1. V lost 6 bases, J lost 6 bases, and 10 bases stayed unmatched. CDR3 length: 15 amino acids. Germline-derived CDR1 and CDR2 are MDHEN and SYDVKM. Written as DNA, the CDR3 is TGTGCCAGCAGGGATAACAGGGGAGGTCATGAAAAACTGTTTTTT. This encodes CASRDNRGGHEKLFF.

This clone was counted between two and nine times. The chain carries TRBV20-1 and TRBJ1-1; a weak D match, TRBD1 (5 bases). The CDR3 sequence is 11 residues long. Trimming shortened V by 3 bases and J by 3 bases, and 5 bases separated the two germline ends. Germline V CDR1 and CDR2: DFQATT, SNEGSKA (reference sequence). CDR3 nucleotide sequence: TGCAGTGCTAGGGGGGACACTGAAGCTTTCTTT. It codes for CSARGDTEAFF.

As regards this clone: Other DNA sequences in the same sample also yield this CDR3. The genes are TRBV28 and TRBJ1-1, with a tentative D call TRBD1 (5 bases). Trimming took off 6 bases at V and 8 bases at J, with 13 bases between the two ends. CDR3 length equals 12 residues. The germline V gene encodes CDR1 MDHEN and CDR2 SYDVKM. CDR3 amino acids: CASRSGGGEAFF. In DNA, the CDR3 is TGTGCCAGCAGGTCGGGGGGTGGCGAAGCTTTCTTT.

This clone has only a few counts. The rearrangement links TRBV18 to TRBJ2-7; D unclear. Germline V gives CDR1 KGHSH, CDR2 LQKENI. The CDR3 is made up of 14 amino acids. Trimming took off 2 bases at V and 2 bases at J, with 10 bases between the two ends. CDR3 protein: CASSPTWPPYEQYF. In nucleotides, the CDR3 is TGTGCCAGCTCACCAACTTGGCCCCCCTACGAGCAGTACTTC.

The chain combines TRBV27 with TRBJ1-2; D is unclear. Germline values: CDR1 MNHEY, CDR2 SMNVEV (reference sequence). Trimming left V 5 bases short and J 0 bases short, with 19 bases between. CDR3 length equals 17 residues. The CDR3 loop reads CASSLSGQRVSNYGYTF. CDR3 DNA: TGTGCCAGCAGTCTAAGTGGCCAGAGGGTTTCTAACTATGGCTACACCTTC.

J is TRBJ1-1 and V is TRBV29-1; D is ambiguous. Trimming took 5 bases from V and 1 from J, leaving 11 bases between them. Germline V gene sequence: CDR1 SQVTM, CDR2 ANQGSEA. The CDR3 totals 13 residues. CDR3 bases: TGCAGCGTTAACCCGGGCTGGAACACTGAAGCTTTCTTT. This translates into CSVNPGWNTEAFF.

This sequence joins TRBV6-1 and TRBJ1-1; unclear D gene. Trimming cost V 4 bases and J 5 bases, with 14 bases left between them. Germline V gives CDR1 MNHNS, CDR2 SASEGT. This CDR3 spans 14 amino acids. The DNA of the CDR3 is TGTGCCAGCAGTGCAAACCGCGATGCGACTGAAGCTTTCTTT. This codes for CASSANRDATEAFF.

This chain connects TRBV5-1 to TRBJ2-5; D unresolved. Germline V CDR1 and CDR2: SGHRS, YFSETQ. This CDR3 is 13 amino acids long. Between the trimmed V and J ends, which lost 2 bases and 1 base, there was a span of 6 bases. In DNA form, the CDR3 reads TGCGCCAGCAGCTTTTGGGGCCAAGAGACCCAGTACTTC. Translating gives CASSFWGQETQYF. Full variable domain (rest looked up from reference TRBV5-1 and TRBJ2-5): KAGVTQTPRYLIKTRGQQVTLSCSPISGHRSVSWYQQTPGQGLQFLFEYFSETQRNKGNFPGRFSGRQFSNSRSEMNVSTLELGDSALYLCASSFWGQETQYFGPGTRLLVL.

V is TRBV4-2 and J is TRBJ2-6; TRBD1 is a possible D gene (6 bases). V was shortened by 4 bases and J by 1 base, with 14 bases between the two germline ends. The CDR3 is made up of 17 amino acids. The germline V gene encodes CDR1 LGHNA and CDR2 YNFKEQ. The CDR3 DNA reads as TGTGCCAGCAGCCCACGAACCGACAGGTCTGGGGCCAACGTCCTGACTTTC. This codes for CASSPRTDRSGANVLTF.